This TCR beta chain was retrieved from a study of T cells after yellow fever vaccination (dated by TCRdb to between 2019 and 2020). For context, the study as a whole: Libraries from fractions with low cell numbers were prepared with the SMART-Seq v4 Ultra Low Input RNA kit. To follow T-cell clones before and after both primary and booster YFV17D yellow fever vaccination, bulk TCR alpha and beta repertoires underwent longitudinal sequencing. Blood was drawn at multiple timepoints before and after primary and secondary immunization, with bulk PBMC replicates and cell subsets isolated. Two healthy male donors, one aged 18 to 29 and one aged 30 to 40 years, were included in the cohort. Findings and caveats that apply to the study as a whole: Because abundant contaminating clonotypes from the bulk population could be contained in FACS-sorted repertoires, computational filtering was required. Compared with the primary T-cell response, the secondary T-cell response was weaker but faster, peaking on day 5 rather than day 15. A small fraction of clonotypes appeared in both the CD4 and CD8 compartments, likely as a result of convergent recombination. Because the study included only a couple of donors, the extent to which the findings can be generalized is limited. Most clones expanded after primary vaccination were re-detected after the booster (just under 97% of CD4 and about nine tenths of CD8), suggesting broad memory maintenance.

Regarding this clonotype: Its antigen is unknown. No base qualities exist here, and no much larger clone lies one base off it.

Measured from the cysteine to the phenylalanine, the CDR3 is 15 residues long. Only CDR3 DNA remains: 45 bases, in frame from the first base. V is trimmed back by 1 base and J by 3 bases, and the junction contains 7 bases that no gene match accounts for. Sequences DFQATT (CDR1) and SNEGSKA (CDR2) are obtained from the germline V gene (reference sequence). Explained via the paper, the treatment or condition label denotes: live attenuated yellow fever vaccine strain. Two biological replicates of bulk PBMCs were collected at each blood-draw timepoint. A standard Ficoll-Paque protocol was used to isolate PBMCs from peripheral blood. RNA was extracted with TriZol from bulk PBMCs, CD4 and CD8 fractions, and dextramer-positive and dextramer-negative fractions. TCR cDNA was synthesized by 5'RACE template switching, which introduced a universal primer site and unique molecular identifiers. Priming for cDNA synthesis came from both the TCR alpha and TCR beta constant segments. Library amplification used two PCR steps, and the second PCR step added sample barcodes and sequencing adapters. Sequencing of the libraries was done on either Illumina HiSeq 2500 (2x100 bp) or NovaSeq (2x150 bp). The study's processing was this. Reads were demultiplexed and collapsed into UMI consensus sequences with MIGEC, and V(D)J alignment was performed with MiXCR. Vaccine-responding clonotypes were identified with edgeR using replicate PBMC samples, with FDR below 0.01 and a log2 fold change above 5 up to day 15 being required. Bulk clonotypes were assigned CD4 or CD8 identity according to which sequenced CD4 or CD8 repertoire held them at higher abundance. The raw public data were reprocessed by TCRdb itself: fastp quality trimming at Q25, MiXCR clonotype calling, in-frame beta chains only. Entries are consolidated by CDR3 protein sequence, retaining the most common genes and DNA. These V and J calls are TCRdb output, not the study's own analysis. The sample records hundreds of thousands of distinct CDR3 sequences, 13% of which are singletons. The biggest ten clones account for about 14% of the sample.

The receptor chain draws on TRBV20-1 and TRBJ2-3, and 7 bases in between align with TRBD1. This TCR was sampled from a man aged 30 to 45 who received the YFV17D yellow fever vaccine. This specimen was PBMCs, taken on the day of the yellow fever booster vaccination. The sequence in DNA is TGCAGTGCTAGAGTGCAGGGGGTCCGTACAGATACGCAGTATTTT. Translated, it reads CSARVQGVRTDTQYF.